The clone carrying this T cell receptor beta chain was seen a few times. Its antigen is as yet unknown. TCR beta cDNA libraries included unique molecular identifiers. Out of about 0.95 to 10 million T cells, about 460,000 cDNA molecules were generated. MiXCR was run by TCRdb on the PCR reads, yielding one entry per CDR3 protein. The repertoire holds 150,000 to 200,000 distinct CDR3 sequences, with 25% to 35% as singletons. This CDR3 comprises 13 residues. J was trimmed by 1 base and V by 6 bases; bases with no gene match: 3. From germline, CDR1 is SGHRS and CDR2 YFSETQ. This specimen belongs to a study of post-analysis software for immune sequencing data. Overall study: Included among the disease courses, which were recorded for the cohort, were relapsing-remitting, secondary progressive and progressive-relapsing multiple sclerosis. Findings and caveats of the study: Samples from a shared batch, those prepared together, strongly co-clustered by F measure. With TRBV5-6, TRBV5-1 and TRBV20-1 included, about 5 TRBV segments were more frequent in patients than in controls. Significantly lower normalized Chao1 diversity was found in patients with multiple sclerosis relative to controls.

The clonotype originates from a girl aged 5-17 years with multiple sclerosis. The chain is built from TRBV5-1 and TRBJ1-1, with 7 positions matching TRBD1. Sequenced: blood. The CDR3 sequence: CASTRTGNTEAFF. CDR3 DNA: TGCGCCAGCACCCGGACAGGGAACACTGAAGCTTTCTTT.